Reported below is one T cell receptor (beta chain). The time point denotes: blood at routine non-recurrence follow-up after resection. TCRdb recomputed calls from the 5' RACE reads with MiXCR, one row per CDR3 protein. The repertoire holds over 95,000 distinct CDR3 sequences, with 10% to 11% as singletons. These data originate in a study of spatial heterogeneity in lung cancer. Sequences were derived from PBMCs, sampled at follow-up. This clonotype was obtained from a female donor with early-stage non-small cell lung cancer.

This CDR3 is CASSEGQVTNEQFF. The CDR3 DNA reads TGTGCCAGCAGTGAGGGACAGGTGACGAATGAGCAGTTCTTC. The chain carries TRBV2 and TRBJ2-1; 8 nucleotides line up with TRBD1. Trimming cost V 3 bases and J 7 bases; bases outside gene matches: 5. The CDR3 length is 14 residues. Germline loops: CDR1 SNHLY, CDR2 FYNNEI.